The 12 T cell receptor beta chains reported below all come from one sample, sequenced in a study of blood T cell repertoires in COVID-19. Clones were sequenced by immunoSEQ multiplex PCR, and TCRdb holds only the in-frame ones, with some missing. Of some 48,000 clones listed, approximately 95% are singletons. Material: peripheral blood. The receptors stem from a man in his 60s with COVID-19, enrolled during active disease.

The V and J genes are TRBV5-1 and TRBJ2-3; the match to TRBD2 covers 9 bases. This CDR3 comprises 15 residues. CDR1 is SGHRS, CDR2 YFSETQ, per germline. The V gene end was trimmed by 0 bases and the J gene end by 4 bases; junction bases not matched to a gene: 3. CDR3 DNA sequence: TGCGCCAGCAGCTTGGTTGGCGGGGGGGCAGATACGCAGTATTTT. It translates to CASSLVGGGADTQYF.

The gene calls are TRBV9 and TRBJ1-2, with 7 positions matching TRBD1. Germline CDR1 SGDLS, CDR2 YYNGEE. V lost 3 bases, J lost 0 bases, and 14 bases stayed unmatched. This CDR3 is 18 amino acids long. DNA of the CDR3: TGTGCCAGCAGCGGACTCGGGACAGCTTCATTTGCTAACTATGGCTACACCTTC. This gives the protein CASSGLGTASFANYGYTF.

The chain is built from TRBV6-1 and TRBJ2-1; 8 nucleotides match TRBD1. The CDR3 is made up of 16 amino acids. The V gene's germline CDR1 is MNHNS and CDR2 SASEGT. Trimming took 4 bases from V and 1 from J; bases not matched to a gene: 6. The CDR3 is CASSVQTGASYNEQFF. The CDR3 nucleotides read TGTGCCAGCAGTGTACAGACAGGGGCTTCCTACAATGAGCAGTTCTTC.

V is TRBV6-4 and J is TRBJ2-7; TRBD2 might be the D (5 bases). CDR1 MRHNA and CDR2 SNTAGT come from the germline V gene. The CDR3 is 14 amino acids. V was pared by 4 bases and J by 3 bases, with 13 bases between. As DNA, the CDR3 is TGTGCCAGCAGTGTAGAGTACGGACTCTACGAGCAGTACTTC. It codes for CASSVEYGLYEQYF.

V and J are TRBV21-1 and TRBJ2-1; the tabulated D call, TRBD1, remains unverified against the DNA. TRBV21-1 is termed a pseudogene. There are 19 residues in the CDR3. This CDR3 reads CASSTFRDSHRFSYNEQFF. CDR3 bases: TGTGCCAGCAGCACCTTCCGGGACAGCCACCGATTCTCCTACAATGAGCAGTTCTTC.

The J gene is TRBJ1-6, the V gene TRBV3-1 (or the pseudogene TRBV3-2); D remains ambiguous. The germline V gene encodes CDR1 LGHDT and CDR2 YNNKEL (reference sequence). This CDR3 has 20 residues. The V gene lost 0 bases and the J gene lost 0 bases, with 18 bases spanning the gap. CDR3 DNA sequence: TGTGCCAGCAGCCAAGATACGTTAAACAGACCGAGCTCCTATAATTCACCCCTCCACTTT. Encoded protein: CASSQDTLNRPSSYNSPLHF.

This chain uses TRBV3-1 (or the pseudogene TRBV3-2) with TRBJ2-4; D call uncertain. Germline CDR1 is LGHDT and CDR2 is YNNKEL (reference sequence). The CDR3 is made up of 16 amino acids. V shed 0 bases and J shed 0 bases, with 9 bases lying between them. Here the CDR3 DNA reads TGTGCCAGCAGCCAAGACAGACTTCTAGCCAAAAACATTCAGTACTTC. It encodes CASSQDRLLAKNIQYF.

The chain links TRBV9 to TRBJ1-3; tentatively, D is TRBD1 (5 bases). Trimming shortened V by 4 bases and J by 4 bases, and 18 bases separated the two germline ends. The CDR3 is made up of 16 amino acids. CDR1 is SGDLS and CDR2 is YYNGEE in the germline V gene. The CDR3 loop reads CASSISGTPGGNTIYF. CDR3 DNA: TGTGCCAGCAGCATAAGCGGGACTCCGGGGGGAAACACCATATATTTT.

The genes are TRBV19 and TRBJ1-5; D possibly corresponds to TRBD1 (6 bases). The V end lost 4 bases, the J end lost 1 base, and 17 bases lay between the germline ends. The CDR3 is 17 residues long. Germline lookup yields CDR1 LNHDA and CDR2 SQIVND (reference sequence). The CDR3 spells CASSSRDLGGSNQPQHF. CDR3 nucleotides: TGTGCCAGTAGTAGCCGAGATTTAGGGGGAAGCAATCAGCCCCAGCATTTT.

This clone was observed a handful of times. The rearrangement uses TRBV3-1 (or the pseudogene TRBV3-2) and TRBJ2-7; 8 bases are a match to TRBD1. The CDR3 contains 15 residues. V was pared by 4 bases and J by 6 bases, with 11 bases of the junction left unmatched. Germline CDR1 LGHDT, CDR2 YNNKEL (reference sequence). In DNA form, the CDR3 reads TGTGCCAGCAGCCTTACCCAGGGGGCCGCGGTCGAGCAGTACTTC. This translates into CASSLTQGAAVEQYF.

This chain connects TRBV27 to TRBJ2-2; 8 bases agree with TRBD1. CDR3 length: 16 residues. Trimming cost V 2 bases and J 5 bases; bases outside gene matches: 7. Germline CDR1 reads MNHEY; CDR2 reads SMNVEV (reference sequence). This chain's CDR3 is CASSLQTGAGTGELFF. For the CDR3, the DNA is TGTGCCAGCAGTTTACAGACAGGGGCTGGGACCGGGGAGCTGTTTTTT.

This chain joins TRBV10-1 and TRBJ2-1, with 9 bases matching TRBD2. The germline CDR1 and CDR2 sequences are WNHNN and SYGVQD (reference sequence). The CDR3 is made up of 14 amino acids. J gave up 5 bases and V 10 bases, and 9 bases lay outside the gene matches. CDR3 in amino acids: CATGLALTHNEQFF. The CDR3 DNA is TGCGCCACCGGACTAGCGCTAACTCACAATGAGCAGTTCTTC.